The clone carrying this T cell receptor beta chain appeared a few times. The data were taken from a study of beta chain features in type 1 diabetes. The CDR3 runs 18 residues. Per germline, CDR1 SEHNR and CDR2 FQNEAQ (reference sequence). V shed 2 bases and J 1 base; nucleotides not matched to a gene: 9. Of the isolated RNA, all was reverse transcribed, and so the sequenced material was expressed TCRB transcripts. Generated by immunoSEQ multiplex PCR, the TCRdb table keeps only in-frame clones and is missing some. The sample has a few hundred thousand clones, roughly 16% seen once; the top ten hold approximately 0.019%.

The V and J genes are TRBV7-9 and TRBJ2-4; 9 bases are shared with TRBD1. This TCR was recovered from a woman aged 18-29 years in good health. What was sequenced was naive CD4+ T cells from blood. For the CDR3, the DNA is TGTGCCAGCAGCTTATATGGGACAGGGAAGATGGCCAAAAACATTCAGTACTTC. This translates into CASSLYGTGKMAKNIQYF.